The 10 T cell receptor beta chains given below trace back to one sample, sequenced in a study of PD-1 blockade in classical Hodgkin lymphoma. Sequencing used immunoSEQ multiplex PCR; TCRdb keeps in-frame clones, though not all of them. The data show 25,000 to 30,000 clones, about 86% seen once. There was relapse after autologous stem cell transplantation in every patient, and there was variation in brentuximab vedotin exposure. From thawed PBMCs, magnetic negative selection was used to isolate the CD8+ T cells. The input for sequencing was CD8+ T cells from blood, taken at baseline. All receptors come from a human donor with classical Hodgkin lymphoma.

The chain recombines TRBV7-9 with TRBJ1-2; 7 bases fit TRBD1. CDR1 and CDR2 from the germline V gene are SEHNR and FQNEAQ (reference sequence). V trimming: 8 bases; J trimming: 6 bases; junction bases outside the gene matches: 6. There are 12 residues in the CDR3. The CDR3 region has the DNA TGTGCCAGCCGTAGGGGGCAGGATGGCTACACCTTC. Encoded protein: CASRRGQDGYTF.

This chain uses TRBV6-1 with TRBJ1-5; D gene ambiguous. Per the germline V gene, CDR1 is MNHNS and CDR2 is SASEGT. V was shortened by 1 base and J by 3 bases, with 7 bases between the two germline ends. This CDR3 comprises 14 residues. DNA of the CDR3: TGTGCCAGCAGTGAAGTTCCAGTCAATCAGCCCCAGCATTTT. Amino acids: CASSEVPVNQPQHF.

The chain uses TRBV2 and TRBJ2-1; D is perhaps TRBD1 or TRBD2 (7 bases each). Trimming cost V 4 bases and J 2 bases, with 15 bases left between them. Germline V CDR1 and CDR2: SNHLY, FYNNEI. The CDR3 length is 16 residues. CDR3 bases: TGTGCCAGCAGTGGTCCAGGGGGGGTCACCTACAATGAGCAGTTCTTC. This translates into CASSGPGGVTYNEQFF.

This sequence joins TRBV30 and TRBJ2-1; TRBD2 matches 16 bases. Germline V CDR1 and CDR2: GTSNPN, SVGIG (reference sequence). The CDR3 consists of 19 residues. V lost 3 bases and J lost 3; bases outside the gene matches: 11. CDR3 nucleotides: TGTGCCTGGAGAGCCGGGACTAGCGGGAGGGTCGGCTTCTACAATGAGCAGTTCTTC. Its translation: CAWRAGTSGRVGFYNEQFF.

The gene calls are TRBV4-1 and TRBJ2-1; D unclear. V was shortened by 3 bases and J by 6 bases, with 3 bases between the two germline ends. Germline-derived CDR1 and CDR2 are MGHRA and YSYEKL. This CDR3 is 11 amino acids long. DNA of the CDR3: TGCGCCAGCAGCCAGGGCAATGAGCAGTTCTTC. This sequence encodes CASSQGNEQFF.

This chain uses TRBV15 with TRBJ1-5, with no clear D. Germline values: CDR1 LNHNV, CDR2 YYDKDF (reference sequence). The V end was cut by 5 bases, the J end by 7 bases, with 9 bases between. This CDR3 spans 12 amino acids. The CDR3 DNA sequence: TGTGCCACCAGCTCTATGGGGCAGCCCCAGCATTTT. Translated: CATSSMGQPQHF. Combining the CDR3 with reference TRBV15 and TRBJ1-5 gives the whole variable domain DAMVIQNPRYQVTQFGKPVTLSCSQTLNHNVMYWYQQKSSQAPKLLFHYYDKDFNNEADTPDNFQSRRPNTSFCFLDIRSPGLGDTAMYLCATSSMGQPQHFGDGTRLSIL.

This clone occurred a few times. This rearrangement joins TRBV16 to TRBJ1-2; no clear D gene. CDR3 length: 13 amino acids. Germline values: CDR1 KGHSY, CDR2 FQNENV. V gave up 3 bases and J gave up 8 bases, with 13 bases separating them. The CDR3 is CASSHQVNEGYTF. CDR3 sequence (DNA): TGTGCCAGCAGCCATCAGGTAAACGAAGGCTACACCTTC.

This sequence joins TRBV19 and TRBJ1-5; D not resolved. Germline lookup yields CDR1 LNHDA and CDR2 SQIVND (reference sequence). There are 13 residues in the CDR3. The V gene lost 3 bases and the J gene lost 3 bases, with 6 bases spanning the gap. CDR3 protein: CASSISLNQPQHF. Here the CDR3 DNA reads TGTGCCAGTAGTATTTCCCTCAATCAGCCCCAGCATTTT. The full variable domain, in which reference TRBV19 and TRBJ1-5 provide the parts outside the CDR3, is DGGITQSPKYLFRKEGQNVTLSCEQNLNHDAMYWYRQDPGQGLRLIYYSQIVNDFQKGDIAEGYSVSREKKESFPLTVTSAQKNPTAFYLCASSISLNQPQHFGDGTRLSIL.

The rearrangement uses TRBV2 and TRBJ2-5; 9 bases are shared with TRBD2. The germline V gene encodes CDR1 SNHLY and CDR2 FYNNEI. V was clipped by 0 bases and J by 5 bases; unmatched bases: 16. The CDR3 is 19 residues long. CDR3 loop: CASSEALSLGAGGPETQYF. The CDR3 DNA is TGTGCCAGCAGTGAAGCGCTCAGCCTTGGCGCGGGAGGGCCGGAGACCCAGTACTTC.

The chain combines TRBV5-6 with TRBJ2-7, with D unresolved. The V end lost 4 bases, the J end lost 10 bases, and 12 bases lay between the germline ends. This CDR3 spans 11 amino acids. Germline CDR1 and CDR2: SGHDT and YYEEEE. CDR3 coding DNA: TGTGCCAGCAGCCATGGGCCCTATCAGTACTTC. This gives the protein CASSHGPYQYF.